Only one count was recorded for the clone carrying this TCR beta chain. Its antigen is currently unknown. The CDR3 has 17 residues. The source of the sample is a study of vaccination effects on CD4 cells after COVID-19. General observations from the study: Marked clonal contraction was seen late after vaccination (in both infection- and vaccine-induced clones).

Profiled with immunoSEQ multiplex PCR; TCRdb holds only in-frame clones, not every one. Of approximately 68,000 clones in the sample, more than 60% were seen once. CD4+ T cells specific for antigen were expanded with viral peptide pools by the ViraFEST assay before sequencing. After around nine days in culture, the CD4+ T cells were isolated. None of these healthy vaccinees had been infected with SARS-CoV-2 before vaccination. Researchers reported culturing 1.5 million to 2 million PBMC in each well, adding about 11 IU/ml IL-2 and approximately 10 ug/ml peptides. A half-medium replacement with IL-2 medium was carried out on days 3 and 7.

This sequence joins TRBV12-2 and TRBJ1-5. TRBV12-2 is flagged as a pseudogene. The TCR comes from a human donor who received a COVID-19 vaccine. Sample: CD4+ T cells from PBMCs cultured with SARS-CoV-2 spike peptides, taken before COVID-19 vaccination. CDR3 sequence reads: CASRAISGTYRNQPQHF. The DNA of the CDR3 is TGTGCAAGTCGCGCTATCAGTGGCACCTACCGCAATCAGCCCCAGCATTTT.